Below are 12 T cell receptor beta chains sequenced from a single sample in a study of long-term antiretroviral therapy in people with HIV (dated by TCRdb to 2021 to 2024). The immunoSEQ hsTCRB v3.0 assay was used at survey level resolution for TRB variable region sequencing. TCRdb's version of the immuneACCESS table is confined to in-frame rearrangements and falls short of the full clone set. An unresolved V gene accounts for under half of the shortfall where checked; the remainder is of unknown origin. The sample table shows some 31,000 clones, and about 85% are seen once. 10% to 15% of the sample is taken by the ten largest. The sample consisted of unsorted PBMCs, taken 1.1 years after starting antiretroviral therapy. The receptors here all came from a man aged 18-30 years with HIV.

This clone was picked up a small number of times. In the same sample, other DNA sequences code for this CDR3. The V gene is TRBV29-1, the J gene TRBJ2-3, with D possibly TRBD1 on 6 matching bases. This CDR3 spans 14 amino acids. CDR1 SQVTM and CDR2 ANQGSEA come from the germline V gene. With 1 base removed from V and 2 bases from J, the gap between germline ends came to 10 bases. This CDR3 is CSVEGQGYTDTQYF. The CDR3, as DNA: TGCAGCGTTGAAGGGCAGGGGTACACAGATACGCAGTATTTT.

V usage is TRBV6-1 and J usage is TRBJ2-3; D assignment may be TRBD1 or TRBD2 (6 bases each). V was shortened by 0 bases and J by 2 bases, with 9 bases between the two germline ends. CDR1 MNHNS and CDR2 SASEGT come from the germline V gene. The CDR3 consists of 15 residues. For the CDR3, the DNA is TGTGCCAGCAGTGAAGCGGGGGGCCCCACAGATACGCAGTATTTT. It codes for CASSEAGGPTDTQYF.

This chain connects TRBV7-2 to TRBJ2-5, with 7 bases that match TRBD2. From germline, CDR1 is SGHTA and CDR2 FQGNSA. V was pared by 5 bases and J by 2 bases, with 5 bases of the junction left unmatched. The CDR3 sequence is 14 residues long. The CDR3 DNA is TGTGCCAGCAGCCCCGCGGGGGAACAAGAGACCCAGTACTTC. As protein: CASSPAGEQETQYF.

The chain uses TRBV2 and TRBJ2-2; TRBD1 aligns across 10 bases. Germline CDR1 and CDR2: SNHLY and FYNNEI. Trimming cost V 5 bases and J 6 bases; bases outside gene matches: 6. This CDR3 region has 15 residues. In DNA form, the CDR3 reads TGTGCCAGCAGTAGGGGACAGGGGTCCCCCGGGGAGCTGTTTTTT. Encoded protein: CASSRGQGSPGELFF.

The CDR3: CASSEGGVWAEQYF. The CDR3 DNA is TGTGCCAGCAGTGAAGGGGGGGTCTGGGCCGAGCAGTACTTC. The chain employs TRBV25-1 and TRBJ2-7; TRBD2 agrees at 7 bases. The CDR3 has 14 residues. Unmatched junction bases numbered 7, after V lost 2 bases and J lost 6 bases. Germline V lookup: CDR1 MGHDK, CDR2 SYGVNS.

This CDR3 reads CAWVWGSYNEQFF. In DNA form, the CDR3 reads TGTGCCTGGGTCTGGGGGTCCTACAATGAGCAGTTCTTC. V gene TRBV30 combines with J gene TRBJ2-1, with D perhaps given as TRBD1 or TRBD2 (5 bases each). Germline V gives CDR1 GTSNPN, CDR2 SVGIG (reference sequence). The CDR3 covers 13 residues. V lost 5 bases and J lost 1, with 9 bases in between.

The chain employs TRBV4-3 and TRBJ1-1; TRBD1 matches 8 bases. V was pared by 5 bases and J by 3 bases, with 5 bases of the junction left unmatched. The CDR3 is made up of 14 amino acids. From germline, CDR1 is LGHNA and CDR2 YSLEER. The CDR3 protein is CASSYQGADTEAFF. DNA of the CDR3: TGCGCCAGCAGCTATCAGGGGGCGGACACTGAAGCTTTCTTT.

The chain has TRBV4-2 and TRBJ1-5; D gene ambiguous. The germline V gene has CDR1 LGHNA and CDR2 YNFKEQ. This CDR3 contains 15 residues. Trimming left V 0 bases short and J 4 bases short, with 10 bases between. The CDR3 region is CASSQEWLGNQPQHF. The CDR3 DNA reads TGTGCCAGCAGCCAAGAATGGCTAGGGAATCAGCCCCAGCATTTT.

The CDR3, as DNA: TGTGCCAGCAGCTTGGAGGCCTACGAGCAGTACTTC. Protein: CASSLEAYEQYF. The chain combines TRBV5-5 with TRBJ2-7; no clear D gene. The CDR3 extends over 12 amino acids. Germline CDR1 reads SGHKS; CDR2 reads YYEKEE (reference sequence). V lost 0 bases and J lost 2, with 3 bases in between.

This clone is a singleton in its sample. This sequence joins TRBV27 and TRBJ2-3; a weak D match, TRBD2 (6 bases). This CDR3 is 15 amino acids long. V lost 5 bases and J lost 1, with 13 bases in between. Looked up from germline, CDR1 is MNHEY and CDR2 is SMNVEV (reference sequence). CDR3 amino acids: CASSPISGGTDTQYF. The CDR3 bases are TGTGCCAGCAGTCCGATCTCGGGGGGCACAGATACGCAGTATTTT.

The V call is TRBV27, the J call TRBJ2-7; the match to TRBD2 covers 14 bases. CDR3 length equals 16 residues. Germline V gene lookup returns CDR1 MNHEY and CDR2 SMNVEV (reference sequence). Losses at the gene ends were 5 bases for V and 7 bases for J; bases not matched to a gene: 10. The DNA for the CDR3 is TGTGCCAGCAGTCGGGGACTAGCGGGAGAGCGTGGAGAGCAGTACTTC. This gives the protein CASSRGLAGERGEQYF.

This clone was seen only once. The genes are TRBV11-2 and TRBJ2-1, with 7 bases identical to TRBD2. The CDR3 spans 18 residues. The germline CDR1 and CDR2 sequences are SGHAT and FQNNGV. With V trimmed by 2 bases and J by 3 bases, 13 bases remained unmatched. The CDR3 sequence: CASSLKGGGTTFYNEQFF. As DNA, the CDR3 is TGTGCCAGCAGCTTAAAGGGTGGGGGGACTACGTTCTACAATGAGCAGTTCTTC.